A selection of T cell receptor beta chains follows, all from one sample in a study of T cell responses to AZD1222 COVID-19 vaccine. The table came from immunoSEQ multiplex PCR; TCRdb's copy has only in-frame clones and leaves some out. The sample includes 150,000 to 200,000 clones, roughly 87% of them seen just once. The material was peripheral blood, obtained on day 0 of AZD1222 vaccination. The source is an adult in good health. Both conserved end residues are part of each CDR3. D genes are given only for firm matches. Expanded clones are given a class, and other clones once, few, many or no size at all.

d_call | clone_size | j_call | v_call | cdr3_aa | cdr3_nt
NA | NA | TRBJ2-7 | TRBV6-5 | CASSYVWRLYEQYF | TGTGCCAGCAGTTACGTCTGGCGGCTGTACGAGCAGTACTTC
NA | NA | TRBJ2-7 | TRBV30 | CAWRPPTDFADEQYF | TGTGCCTGGAGGCCTCCGACTGATTTCGCCGACGAGCAGTACTTC
TRBD2 | NA | TRBJ2-3 | TRBV3-1/TRBV3-2 | CASSQVSLGGRTDYSTDTQYF | TGTGCCAGCAGCCAAGTATCGCTCGGCGGGAGGACGGATTATAGCACAGATACGCAGTATTTT
NA | NA | TRBJ1-4 | TRBV24-1 | CATSDATVEKLFF | TGTGCCACCAGTGATGCGACAGTCGAAAAACTGTTTTTT
NA | NA | TRBJ1-4 | TRBV5-4 | CASSLGATNEKLFF | TGTGCCAGCAGCCTAGGGGCAACTAATGAAAAACTGTTTTTT
TRBD1 | NA | TRBJ1-4 | TRBV7-8 | CASSLGSIQGRGDEKLFF | TGTGCCAGCAGCTTAGGCTCTATACAGGGGCGGGGGGATGAAAAACTGTTTTTT
TRBD2 | NA | TRBJ2-2 | TRBV19 | CASSTDSGRARLTGELFF | TGTGCCAGTAGTACAGACAGTGGGAGGGCCCGGCTCACCGGGGAGCTGTTTTTT
TRBD2 | NA | TRBJ2-7 | TRBV18 | CASSPVSGRGYEQYF | TGTGCCAGCTCACCCGTTAGCGGGAGAGGTTACGAGCAGTACTTC
TRBD2 | NA | TRBJ2-1 | TRBV24-1 | CATSDRTRGWNEQFF | TGTGCCACCAGTGATCGGACTAGAGGGTGGAATGAGCAGTTCTTC
TRBD2 | NA | TRBJ2-3 | TRBV5-4 | CASSLGRLAGVGSTQYF | TGTGCCAGCAGCCTCGGCAGACTAGCGGGAGTCGGGAGTACGCAGTATTTT
NA | NA | TRBJ2-7 | TRBV19 | CASSMRGSYEQYF | TGTGCCAGTAGTATGAGGGGGTCCTACGAGCAGTACTTC
NA | NA | TRBJ1-2 | TRBV27 | CASSLSDRRSSGYTF | TGTGCCAGCAGTCTATCAGACAGGAGGTCCTCTGGCTACACCTTC
NA | NA | TRBJ1-1 | TRBV27 | CASRGRLGSVEAFF | TGTGCCAGCAGAGGACGGCTAGGGTCAGTTGAAGCTTTCTTT
TRBD2 | NA | TRBJ2-1 | TRBV24-1 | CATSDSRTSGRAYNEQFF | TGTGCCACCAGTGACTCACGGACTAGCGGGAGGGCCTACAATGAGCAGTTCTTC
NA | NA | TRBJ2-1 | TRBV2 | CASRPILAPFHNEQFF | TGTGCCAGCAGGCCCATACTAGCCCCTTTTCACAATGAGCAGTTCTTC
TRBD2 | NA | TRBJ2-1 | TRBV9 | CASSPGLAEHNEQFF | TGTGCCAGCAGCCCGGGACTAGCGGAACACAATGAGCAGTTCTTC
NA | NA | TRBJ2-2 | TRBV6-5 | CASSSPRLVELFF | TGTGCCAGCAGTTCGCCCCGACTAGTTGAGCTGTTTTTT
TRBD2 | NA | TRBJ2-2 | TRBV19 | CASSYSGRIAGELFF | TGTGCCAGTAGTTATAGCGGGAGAATCGCCGGGGAGCTGTTTTTT
TRBD1 | NA | TRBJ2-7 | TRBV15 | CATSRGGQGEQYF | TGTGCCACCAGCAGAGGTGGACAGGGCGAGCAGTACTTC
TRBD1 | once | TRBJ1-2 | TRBV6-5 | CASSSDDTGDYGYTF | TGTGCCAGCAGCTCGGACGATACAGGGGACTATGGCTACACCTTC
NA | NA | TRBJ2-7 | TRBV24-1 | CATSQPGLNEQYF | TGTGCCACCAGTCAGCCGGGACTCAACGAGCAGTACTTC
NA | NA | TRBJ1-6 | TRBV10-2 | CASSDFGGTNSPLHF | TGCGCCAGCAGTGACTTCGGGGGCACGAATTCACCCCTCCACTTT
NA | NA | TRBJ1-6 | TRBV19 | CASRGGWNSPLHF | TGTGCCAGTAGGGGGGGTTGGAATTCACCCCTCCACTTT
NA | NA | TRBJ2-5 | TRBV5-5 | CASSSLQETQYF | TGTGCCAGCAGCTCCCTACAAGAGACCCAGTACTTC
NA | once | TRBJ1-2 | TRBV29-1 | CSVVIGTPRVGGYTF | TGCAGCGTTGTTATCGGGACACCCCGAGTGGGAGGCTACACCTTC
NA | few | TRBJ1-1 | TRBV5-1 | CASSQASGTRGTEAFF | TGCGCCAGCAGCCAGGCTTCCGGGACGAGGGGTACTGAAGCTTTCTTT
NA | NA | TRBJ1-2 | TRBV12-3/TRBV12-4 | CASRTAQGSGYTF | TGTGCCAGCAGAACCGCCCAGGGTTCTGGCTACACCTTC
TRBD2 | NA | TRBJ2-1 | TRBV9 | CASSVALAGDLEQFF | TGTGCCAGCAGCGTAGCACTAGCGGGAGATCTTGAGCAGTTCTTC
NA | NA | TRBJ2-3 | TRBV6-5 | CASSPVSHSTDTQYF | TGTGCCAGCAGTCCCGTGAGTCATAGCACAGATACGCAGTATTTT
NA | NA | TRBJ1-3 | TRBV28 | CASIVSVGDTIYF | TGTGCCAGCATAGTTTCCGTTGGGGACACCATATATTTT
TRBD2 | NA | TRBJ2-2 | TRBV5-3 | CARRAGLVSNRSGELFF | TGTGCCAGAAGGGCGGGACTAGTGAGTAATCGATCCGGGGAGCTGTTTTTT
NA | once | TRBJ1-5 | TRBV10-1 | CASSEIGVGQPQHF | TGCGCCAGCAGTGAAATAGGGGTAGGCCAGCCCCAGCATTTT
TRBD2 | NA | TRBJ2-5 | TRBV18 | CASSPRTSGSLGLQETQYF | TGTGCCAGCTCACCTCGGACTAGCGGGAGTCTCGGCTTACAAGAGACCCAGTACTTC
NA | NA | TRBJ1-1 | TRBV6-7 | CASIEQGWDTEAFF | TGTGCCAGCATCGAGCAGGGCTGGGACACTGAAGCTTTCTTT
NA | NA | TRBJ2-7 | TRBV7-9 | CASSPTGTPYEQYF | TGTGCCAGCAGCCCGACCGGGACTCCATACGAGCAGTACTTC
NA | NA | TRBJ2-1 | TRBV6-6 | CASSYAVSEQFF | TGTGCCAGCAGTTACGCCGTGAGTGAGCAGTTCTTC
NA | NA | TRBJ2-3 | TRBV20-1 | CSARTVNTQYF | TGCAGTGCTAGGACGGTTAATACGCAGTATTTT
NA | NA | TRBJ1-1 | TRBV19 | CASSMGVRVMNTEAFF | TGTGCCAGTAGTATGGGAGTCAGGGTAATGAACACTGAAGCTTTCTTT
TRBD1 | NA | TRBJ1-5 | TRBV10-3 | CAISDPTGSANQPQHF | TGTGCCATCAGTGATCCGACAGGGTCGGCCAATCAGCCCCAGCATTTT
NA | NA | TRBJ1-5 | TRBV21-1 | CASSKDRQVAPHSNQPQHF | TGTGCCAGCAGCAAAGACAGACAGGTCGCTCCCCATAGCAATCAGCCCCAGCATTTT